This T cell receptor (beta chain) was sequenced for a study of blood T cell repertoires in COVID-19. There are 15 residues in the CDR3. J gave up 3 bases and V 6 bases, and 10 bases lay outside the gene matches. CDR1 KGHSH and CDR2 LQKENI come from the germline V gene. TCRdb's table, derived via immunoSEQ multiplex PCR, lists solely in-frame clones and lacks some. This sample has around 150,000 clones, with about 80% found just once. The V and J genes are TRBV18 and TRBJ1-2, with 7 bases fitting TRBD1. The source of this sequence is a woman over 75 with acute or convalescent COVID-19. Sequenced material: peripheral blood. The DNA for the CDR3 is TGTGCCAGCTCCCGCGAACCAGGGGGTGACTATGGCTACACCTTC. This codes for CASSREPGGDYGYTF.